The subject of this entry is one TCR beta chain. The junction and the germline gene differ at one end; a read error may be behind it. Germline V gene data show CDR1 as SSHAT and CDR2 as FNYEAQ (reference sequence). This CDR3 comprises 16 residues. The sample originates from a study of shared T cell receptors in the human thymus. TCRdb keeps only in-frame clones here, not all; method: immunoSEQ multiplex PCR. The table has 540,000 or so clones, approximately 80% seen once. Another study also made use of these data, one on human thymus T cells. From that second work: From resections taken during corrective heart surgery, the thymus tissue was obtained.

The receptor was derived from a boy younger than two with a congenital heart defect. The V gene is TRBV7-7, the J gene TRBJ1-5, with 9 positions matching TRBD1. Sequenced material: thymocytes. CDR3 sequence: CASRSTGTGSDQPQHF. In DNA form, the CDR3 reads TGTGCTAGCAGGTCCACCGGGACAGGGTCGGATCAGCCCCAGCATTTT.